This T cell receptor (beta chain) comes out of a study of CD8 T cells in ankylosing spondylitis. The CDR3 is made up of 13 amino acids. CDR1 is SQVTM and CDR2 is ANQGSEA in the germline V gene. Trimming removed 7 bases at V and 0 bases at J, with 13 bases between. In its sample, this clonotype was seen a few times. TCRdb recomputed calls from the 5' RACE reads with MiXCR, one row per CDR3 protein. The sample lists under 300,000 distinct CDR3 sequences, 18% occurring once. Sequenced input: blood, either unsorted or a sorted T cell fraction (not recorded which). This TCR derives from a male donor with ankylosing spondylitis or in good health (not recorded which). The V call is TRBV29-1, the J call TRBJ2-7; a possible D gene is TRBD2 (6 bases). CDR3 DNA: TGCAGCGCGATATTCGGGAGCTCCTACGAGCAGTACTTC. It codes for CSAIFGSSYEQYF.